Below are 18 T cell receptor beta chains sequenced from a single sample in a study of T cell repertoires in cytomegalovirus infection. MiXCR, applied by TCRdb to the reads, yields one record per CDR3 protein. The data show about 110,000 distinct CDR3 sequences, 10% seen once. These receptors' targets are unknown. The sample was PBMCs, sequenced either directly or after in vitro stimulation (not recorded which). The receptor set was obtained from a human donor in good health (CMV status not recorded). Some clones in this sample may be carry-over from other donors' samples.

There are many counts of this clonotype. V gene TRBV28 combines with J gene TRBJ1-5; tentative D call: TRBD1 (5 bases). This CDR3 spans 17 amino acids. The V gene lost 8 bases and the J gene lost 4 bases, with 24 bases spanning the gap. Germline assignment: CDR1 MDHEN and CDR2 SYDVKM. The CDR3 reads CASPPGAVSPANQPQHF. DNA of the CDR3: TGTGCCAGCCCACCCGGGGCAGTCAGCCCGGCTAATCAGCCCCAGCATTTT.

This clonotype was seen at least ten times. CDR3 DNA sequence: TGTGCCAGCAGCTTAGTTAGGACTAGCGGGCCGGGGGCCCAGTACTTC. Residues: CASSLVRTSGPGAQYF. This chain uses TRBV7-2 with TRBJ2-5; TRBD2 matches at 11 bases. J lost 9 bases, V lost 1 base, and 10 bases had no gene match. CDR1 SGHTA and CDR2 FQGNSA come from the germline V gene. The CDR3 is 16 amino acids. Based on the CDR3 plus reference TRBV7-2 and TRBJ2-5, the full variable domain is GAGVSQSPSNKVTEKGKDVELRCDPISGHTALYWYRQSLGQGLEFLIYFQGNSAPDKSGLPSDRFSAERTGGSVSTLTIQRTQQEDSAVYLCASSLVRTSGPGAQYFGPGTRLLVL.

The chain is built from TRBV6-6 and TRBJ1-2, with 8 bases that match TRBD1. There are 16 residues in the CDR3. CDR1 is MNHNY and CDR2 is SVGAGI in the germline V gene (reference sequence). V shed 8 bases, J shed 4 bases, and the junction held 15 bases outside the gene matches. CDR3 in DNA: TGTGCCAGCGAAAGACAGGGGTCGGTTCGCGGCTATGGCTACACCTTC. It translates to CASERQGSVRGYGYTF.

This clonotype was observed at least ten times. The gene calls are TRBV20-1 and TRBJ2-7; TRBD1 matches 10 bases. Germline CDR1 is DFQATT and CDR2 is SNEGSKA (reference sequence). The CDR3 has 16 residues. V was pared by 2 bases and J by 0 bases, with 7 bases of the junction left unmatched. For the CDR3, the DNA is TGCAGTGCTAGAACGCGGGACAGGGGAAGCTCCTACGAGCAGTACTTC. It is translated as CSARTRDRGSSYEQYF.

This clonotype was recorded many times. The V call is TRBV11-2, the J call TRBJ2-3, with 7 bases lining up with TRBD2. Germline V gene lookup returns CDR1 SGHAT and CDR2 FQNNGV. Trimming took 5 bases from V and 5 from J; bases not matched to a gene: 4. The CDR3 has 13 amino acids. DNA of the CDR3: TGTGCCAGCAGCCTCTGGACTAGAGATACGCAGTATTTT. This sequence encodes CASSLWTRDTQYF.

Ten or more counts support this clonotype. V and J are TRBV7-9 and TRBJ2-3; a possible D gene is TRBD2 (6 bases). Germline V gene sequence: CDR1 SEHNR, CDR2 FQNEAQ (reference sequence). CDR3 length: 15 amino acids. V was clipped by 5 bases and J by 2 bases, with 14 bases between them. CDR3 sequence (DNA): TGTGCCAGCAGCGATCATAGCGGACCCACAGATACGCAGTATTTT. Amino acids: CASSDHSGPTDTQYF.

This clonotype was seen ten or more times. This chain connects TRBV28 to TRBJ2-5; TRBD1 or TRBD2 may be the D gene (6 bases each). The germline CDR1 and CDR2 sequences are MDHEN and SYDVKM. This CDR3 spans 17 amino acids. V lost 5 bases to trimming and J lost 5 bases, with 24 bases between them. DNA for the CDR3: TGTGCCAGCAGTCCTTGGGGAAATTTCAGGGGAGGCGAGACCCAGTACTTC. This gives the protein CASSPWGNFRGGETQYF.

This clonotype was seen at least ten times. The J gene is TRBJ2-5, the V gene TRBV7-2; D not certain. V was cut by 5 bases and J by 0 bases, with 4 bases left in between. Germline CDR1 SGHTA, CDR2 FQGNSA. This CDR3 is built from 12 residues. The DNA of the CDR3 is TGTGCCAGCAGCACGTACCAAGAGACCCAGTACTTC. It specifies CASSTYQETQYF.

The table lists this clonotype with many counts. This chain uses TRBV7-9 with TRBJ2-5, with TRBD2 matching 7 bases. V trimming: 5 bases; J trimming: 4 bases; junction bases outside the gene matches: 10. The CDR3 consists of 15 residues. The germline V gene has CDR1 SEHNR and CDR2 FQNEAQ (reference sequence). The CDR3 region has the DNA TGTGCCAGCAGCCGCAGCGGGACCATGGGAGAGACCCAGTACTTC. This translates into CASSRSGTMGETQYF.

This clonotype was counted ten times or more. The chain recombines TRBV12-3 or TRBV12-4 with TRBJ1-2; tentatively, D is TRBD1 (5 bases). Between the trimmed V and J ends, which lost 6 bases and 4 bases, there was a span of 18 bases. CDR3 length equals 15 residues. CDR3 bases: TGTGCCAGCAGCAGCCCACAGGTCGGGGGCTATGGCTACACCTTC. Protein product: CASSSPQVGGYGYTF.

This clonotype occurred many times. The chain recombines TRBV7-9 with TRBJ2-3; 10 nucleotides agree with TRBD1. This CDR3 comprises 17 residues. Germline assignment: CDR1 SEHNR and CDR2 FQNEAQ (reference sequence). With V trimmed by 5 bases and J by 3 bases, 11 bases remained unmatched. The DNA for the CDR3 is TGTGCCAGCAGCGCAACATGGGACAGGGGCCTAACAGATACGCAGTATTTT. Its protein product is CASSATWDRGLTDTQYF. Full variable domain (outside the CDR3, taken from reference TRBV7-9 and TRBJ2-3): DTGVSQNPRHKITKRGQNVTFRCDPISEHNRLYWYRQTLGQGPEFLTYFQNEAQLEKSRLLSDRFSAERPKGSFSTLEIQRTEQGDSAMYLCASSATWDRGLTDTQYFGPGTRLTVL.

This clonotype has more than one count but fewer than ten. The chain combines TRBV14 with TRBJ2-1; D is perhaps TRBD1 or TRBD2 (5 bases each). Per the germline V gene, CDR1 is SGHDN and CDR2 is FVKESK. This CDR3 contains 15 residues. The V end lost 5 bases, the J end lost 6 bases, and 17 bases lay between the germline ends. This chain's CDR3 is CASSSGRIAPNEQFF. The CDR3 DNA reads TGTGCCAGCAGCTCGGGACGGATTGCACCCAATGAGCAGTTCTTC. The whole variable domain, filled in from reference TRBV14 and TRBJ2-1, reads EAGVTQFPSHSVIEKGQTVTLRCDPISGHDNLYWYRRVMGKEIKFLLHFVKESKQDESGMPNNRFLAERTGGTYSTLKVQPAELEDSGVYFCASSSGRIAPNEQFFGPGTRLTVL.

The CDR3: CASSQVNIMDEQFF. The CDR3 DNA sequence: TGTGCCAGCAGCCAAGTAAACATAATGGATGAGCAGTTCTTC. The chain has TRBV14 and TRBJ2-1; D is unresolved. Deletions cut 1 base from V and 8 bases from J, with 12 bases between. Germline V lookup: CDR1 SGHDN, CDR2 FVKESK. This CDR3 has 14 residues.

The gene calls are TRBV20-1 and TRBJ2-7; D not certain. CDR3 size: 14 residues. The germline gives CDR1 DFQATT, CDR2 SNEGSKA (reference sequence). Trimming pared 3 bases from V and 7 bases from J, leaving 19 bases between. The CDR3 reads CSASFGVFPPEQYF. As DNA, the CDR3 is TGCAGTGCTAGTTTTGGGGTTTTCCCCCCGGAGCAGTACTTC.

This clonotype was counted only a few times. CDR3 amino acids: CASSLGTSGFTDTQYF. The CDR3 DNA sequence: TGTGCCAGCAGCCTTGGGACTAGCGGATTCACAGATACGCAGTATTTT. The V and J genes are TRBV9 and TRBJ2-3; 11 nucleotides agree with TRBD2. From germline, CDR1 is SGDLS and CDR2 YYNGEE. CDR3 length: 16 amino acids. With V trimmed by 4 bases and J by 2 bases, 6 bases remained unmatched.

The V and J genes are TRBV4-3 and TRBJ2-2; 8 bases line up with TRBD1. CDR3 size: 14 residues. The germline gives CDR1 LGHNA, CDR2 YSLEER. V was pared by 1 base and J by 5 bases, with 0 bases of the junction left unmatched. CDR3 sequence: CASSQGTGTGELFF. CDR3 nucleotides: TGCGCCAGCAGCCAAGGGACAGGGACCGGGGAGCTGTTTTTT.

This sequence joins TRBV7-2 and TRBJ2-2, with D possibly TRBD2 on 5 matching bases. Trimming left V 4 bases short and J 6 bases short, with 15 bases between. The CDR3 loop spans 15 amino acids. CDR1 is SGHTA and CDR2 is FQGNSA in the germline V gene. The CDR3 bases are TGTGCCAGCAGCTCGGGCCTCCAGCGGTCCGGGGAGCTGTTTTTT. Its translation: CASSSGLQRSGELFF.

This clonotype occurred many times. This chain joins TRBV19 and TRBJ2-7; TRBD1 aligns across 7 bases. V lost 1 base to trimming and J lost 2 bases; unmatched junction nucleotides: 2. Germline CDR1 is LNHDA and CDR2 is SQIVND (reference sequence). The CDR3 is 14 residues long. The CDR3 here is CASSIGQGAYEQYF. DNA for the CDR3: TGTGCCAGTAGTATAGGTCAGGGGGCCTACGAGCAGTACTTC.